The next 21 T cell receptor beta chains were all read from a single sample in a study of T-cell memory formation after mild COVID-19. Each CDR3 protein is one row after TCRdb ran MiXCR on the 5' RACE reads. The sample records roughly 130,000 distinct CDR3 sequences, approximately 15% being singletons. The specimen was PBMCs or a T cell subset sorted from them (not recorded which). These receptors all come from a man between 18 and 29 years old who had mild COVID-19 (a few samples of this study predate the infection). Cell type and time point are not known.

This clonotype has just a few counts. J is TRBJ2-2 and V is TRBV12-3 or TRBV12-4; no clear D gene. Deletions cut 5 bases from V and 9 bases from J, with 16 bases between. The CDR3 is 14 amino acids. The CDR3 DNA reads as TGTGCCAGCAGTACCCGTATCGTGGACCGGGAGCTGTTTTTT. Translation gives CASSTRIVDRELFF.

The CDR3 protein is CASSVDVMNTEAFF. In nucleotides, the CDR3 is TGTGCCAGCAGCGTAGATGTGATGAACACTGAAGCTTTCTTT. The V call is TRBV9, the J call TRBJ1-1; no reliable D call. The CDR3 is 14 residues long. Looked up from germline, CDR1 is SGDLS and CDR2 is YYNGEE. V lost 0 bases to trimming and J lost 0 bases, with 6 bases between them. Looking up the rest from reference TRBV9 and TRBJ1-1 gives the full variable domain: DSGVTQTPKHLITATGQRVTLRCSPRSGDLSVYWYQQSLDQGLQFLIQYYNGEERAKGNILERFSAQQFPDLHSELNLSSLELGDSALYFCASSVDVMNTEAFFGQGTRLTVV.

This clonotype appeared a few times. The V gene is TRBV13, the J gene TRBJ1-2, with TRBD1 matching over 9 bases. This CDR3 is 14 amino acids long. Unmatched junction bases numbered 8, after V lost 5 bases and J lost 7 bases. CDR1 PRHDT and CDR2 FYEKMQ come from the germline V gene (reference sequence). CDR3 protein: CASSNPGQGRGYTF. The CDR3 DNA follows: TGTGCCAGCAGCAATCCGGGACAGGGTCGTGGCTACACCTTC.

This clonotype was seen many times. The V call is TRBV7-9, the J call TRBJ1-5; D is perhaps TRBD1 (5 bases). The CDR3 spans 14 residues. Germline CDR1 reads SEHNR; CDR2 reads FQNEAQ (reference sequence). Trimming stripped 0 bases from V and 2 bases from J, with 5 bases between. The CDR3 region is CASSLATGNQPQHF. DNA for the CDR3: TGTGCCAGCAGCTTAGCGACAGGCAATCAGCCCCAGCATTTT.

This clonotype turned up a few times. The gene calls are TRBV12-3 or TRBV12-4 and TRBJ2-5; 10 bases agree with TRBD2. The CDR3 extends over 16 amino acids. The junction had 9 bases not matched to a gene; V was cut back by 3 bases and J by 5 bases. DNA for the CDR3: TGTGCCAGCAGTTTCTCGCTAGCGGGGGCAAGTGAGACCCAGTACTTC. This gives the protein CASSFSLAGASETQYF.

At least ten counts were recorded for this clonotype. The V gene is TRBV7-9, the J gene TRBJ2-3, with 9 bases identical to TRBD1. The J segment lost 0 bases and the V segment lost 7 bases, leaving 2 bases of the junction unmatched. Germline V gives CDR1 SEHNR, CDR2 FQNEAQ (reference sequence). This CDR3 region has 14 residues. In DNA, the CDR3 is TGTGCCAGCACCGGGACAGGGAGCACAGATACGCAGTATTTT. Amino acid sequence: CASTGTGSTDTQYF. The whole variable domain, remainder taken from reference TRBV7-9 and TRBJ2-3, is DTGVSQNPRHKITKRGQNVTFRCDPISEHNRLYWYRQTLGQGPEFLTYFQNEAQLEKSRLLSDRFSAERPKGSFSTLEIQRTEQGDSAMYLCASTGTGSTDTQYFGPGTRLTVL.

This clonotype was counted only a few times. This chain's CDR3 is CASSLGIDNSPLHF. In nucleotides, the CDR3 is TGCGCCAGCAGCTTGGGGATTGATAATTCACCCCTCCACTTT. The chain carries TRBV5-1 and TRBJ1-6; D gene ambiguous. V was cut by 0 bases and J by 5 bases, with 6 bases left in between. Germline-derived CDR1 and CDR2 are SGHRS and YFSETQ. CDR3 size: 14 residues.

This clonotype occurred a few times. V is TRBV12-3 or TRBV12-4 and J is TRBJ2-6; no firm D call. The V end lost 3 bases, the J end lost 4 bases, and 13 bases lay between the germline ends. CDR3 size: 16 residues. CDR3 residues: CASSFWDSRGANVLTF. CDR3 nucleotides: TGTGCCAGCAGTTTTTGGGATTCGCGGGGGGCCAACGTCCTGACTTTC.

The sample holds many counts of this clonotype. This chain uses TRBV5-1 with TRBJ2-5; a possible D gene is TRBD2 (5 bases). V was shortened by 3 bases and J by 0 bases, with 9 bases between the two germline ends. The CDR3 runs 14 residues. In germline, CDR1 is SGHRS, CDR2 YFSETQ. The DNA of the CDR3 is TGCGCCAGCAGCTCGAGGACTCACCAAGAGACCCAGTACTTC. As protein: CASSSRTHQETQYF.

This clonotype was detected only once. The chain uses TRBV9 and TRBJ2-1, with TRBD2 matching over 8 bases. This CDR3 is built from 15 residues. Per germline, CDR1 SGDLS and CDR2 YYNGEE. J gave up 0 bases and V 6 bases, and 5 bases lay outside the gene matches. The CDR3 sequence: CASTRGGSSYNEQFF. The DNA of the CDR3 is TGTGCCAGCACCCGCGGGGGGAGCTCCTACAATGAGCAGTTCTTC.

The table lists this clonotype with a few counts. The chain links TRBV20-1 to TRBJ2-3, with 12 positions matching TRBD2. Germline loops: CDR1 DFQATT, CDR2 SNEGSKA (reference sequence). V trimming: 1 base; J trimming: 2 bases; junction bases outside the gene matches: 4. The CDR3 is 16 residues long. The CDR3 here is CSARALAGGDTDTQYF. As DNA, the CDR3 is TGCAGTGCTAGAGCACTAGCGGGGGGTGACACAGATACGCAGTATTTT.

The chain recombines TRBV5-1 with TRBJ2-7, with 10 bases that match TRBD1. Germline-derived CDR1 and CDR2 are SGHRS and YFSETQ. The trim removed 5 bases at V and 5 bases at J, leaving 7 bases unmatched. CDR3 length: 14 residues. The CDR3 sequence is CASRTRTGGDEQYF. CDR3 nucleotides: TGCGCCAGCAGAACCCGGACAGGGGGGGACGAGCAGTACTTC.

The V call is TRBV10-3, the J call TRBJ2-3; 10 bases are a match to TRBD1. Germline CDR1 reads ENHRY; CDR2 reads SYGVKD. The CDR3 consists of 15 residues. V dropped 2 bases and J dropped 1; count of bases not matched to a gene: 0. CDR3 DNA: TGTGCCATCAGTGAGGGGACAGGGGGCACAGATACGCAGTATTTT. This translates into CAISEGTGGTDTQYF.

In this sample, this clonotype turned up a few times. In nucleotides, the CDR3 is TGTGCCAGCAGTCGGGACAGGCCTAATAATTCACCCCTCCACTTT. As protein: CASSRDRPNNSPLHF. The V gene is TRBV3-1, the J gene TRBJ1-6, with TRBD1 matching over 8 bases. Germline V CDR1 and CDR2: LGHDT, YNNKEL (reference sequence). J gave up 5 bases and V 6 bases, and 6 bases lay outside the gene matches. CDR3 length equals 15 residues.

This chain links TRBV25-1 with TRBJ2-7; no firm D call. The V end was cut by 5 bases, the J end by 3 bases, with 11 bases between. The CDR3 runs to 13 residues. The V gene's germline CDR1 is MGHDK and CDR2 SYGVNS. The CDR3 bases are TGTGCCAGCAGTCGCACTGGTAGCTACGAGCAGTACGTC. Its translation is CASSRTGSYEQYV.

The J gene is TRBJ2-1, the V gene TRBV7-9; TRBD2 aligns across 7 bases. The CDR3 contains 14 residues. Germline CDR1 reads SEHNR; CDR2 reads FQNEAQ (reference sequence). The V gene end was trimmed by 5 bases and the J gene end by 10 bases; junction bases not matched to a gene: 11. This CDR3 reads CASSPGPAGDEQFF. The CDR3 DNA follows: TGTGCCAGCAGCCCAGGACCCGCGGGAGACGAGCAGTTCTTC. Drawing the rest from reference TRBV7-9 and TRBJ2-1, the complete variable domain is DTGVSQNPRHKITKRGQNVTFRCDPISEHNRLYWYRQTLGQGPEFLTYFQNEAQLEKSRLLSDRFSAERPKGSFSTLEIQRTEQGDSAMYLCASSPGPAGDEQFFGPGTRLTVL.

The chain joins TRBV10-2 to TRBJ1-5; D remains unclear. Trimming stripped 4 bases from V and 4 bases from J, with 8 bases between. The germline CDR1 and CDR2 sequences are WSHSY and SAAADI. This CDR3 contains 13 residues. CDR3 loop: CASSAAENQPQHF. DNA of the CDR3: TGCGCCAGCAGTGCGGCGGAAAATCAGCCCCAGCATTTT.

This chain uses TRBV5-1 with TRBJ2-5; 10 bases agree with TRBD2. Germline loops: CDR1 SGHRS, CDR2 YFSETQ. This CDR3 has 15 residues. After removal of 4 bases from V and 5 bases from J, the junction contained 8 bases not matched to a gene. The CDR3 loop reads CASSSVGTSEETQYF. The CDR3 nucleotides read TGCGCCAGCAGCAGCGTGGGGACTAGCGAGGAGACCCAGTACTTC.

This clonotype was seen a handful of times. The chain uses TRBV14 and TRBJ2-1, with D possibly TRBD2 on 7 matching bases. Germline CDR1 is SGHDN and CDR2 is FVKESK. V was pared by 4 bases and J by 2 bases, with 12 bases between. This CDR3 spans 15 amino acids. The CDR3 DNA follows: TGTGCCAGCAGCCTCGGGGGGCCTACCTACAATGAGCAGTTCTTC. Translated, it gives CASSLGGPTYNEQFF.

This clonotype was observed a handful of times. This chain joins TRBV5-1 and TRBJ1-2; weak D call: TRBD1 (6 bases). The length of the CDR3 is 14 residues. V was cut by 1 base and J by 2 bases, with 9 bases left in between. Germline CDR1 SGHRS, CDR2 YFSETQ. The CDR3 region has the DNA TGCGCCAGCAGCTTGCAGGGGACGAACTATGGCTACACCTTC. Translating it yields CASSLQGTNYGYTF.

Ten or more counts support this clonotype. The rearrangement uses TRBV7-3 and TRBJ2-1, with 7 bases that match TRBD1. Germline values: CDR1 SGHTA, CDR2 FQGTGA. The CDR3 consists of 13 residues. Losses at the gene ends were 3 bases for V and 5 bases for J; bases not matched to a gene: 1. This CDR3 reads CASSFGTDNEQFF. The CDR3 DNA reads TGTGCCAGCAGCTTTGGGACAGACAATGAGCAGTTCTTC. The variable domain in full, completed from reference TRBV7-3 and TRBJ2-1, reads GAGVSQTPSNKVTEKGKYVELRCDPISGHTALYWYRQSLGQGPEFLIYFQGTGAADDSGLPNDRFFAVRPEGSVSTLKIQRTERGDSAVYLCASSFGTDNEQFFGPGTRLTVL.